One sample yielded the 20 T cell receptor beta chains listed below, sequenced in a study of T cells in Graves' hyperthyroidism and ophthalmopathy. Using RNA transcripts as the source, TCR beta CDR3 regions were amplified. First-round RT-PCR with HTBI primers amplified the TCR CDR3 region. TCRdb reanalysed the multiplex PCR reads using MiXCR and keeps one entry per CDR3 protein. The sample consists of about 270,000 distinct CDR3 sequences, 25% to 30% of them appearing once. Sequences were obtained from blood. These receptors all stem from a man aged 40-49 years with Graves' hyperthyroidism that later progressed to Graves' ophthalmopathy.

This clonotype was detected many times. This rearrangement joins TRBV5-1 to TRBJ1-2, with 8 bases fitting TRBD1. The CDR3 runs to 14 residues. With V trimmed by 4 bases and J by 4 bases, 6 bases remained unmatched. Germline-derived CDR1 and CDR2 are SGHRS and YFSETQ. In DNA, the CDR3 is TGCGCCAGCAGCCGGGGACAGGAGGGCTATGGCTACACCTTC. Protein sequence: CASSRGQEGYGYTF.

This clonotype came up many times. The chain couples TRBV13 to TRBJ2-7, with TRBD2 identical over 7 bases. The CDR3 length is 19 residues. The V segment lost 0 bases and the J segment 4 bases; nucleotides outside the gene matches: 18. CDR1 and CDR2 (germline): PRHDT, FYEKMQ (reference sequence). In DNA, the CDR3 is TGTGCCAGCAGCTTAGGAACCCCACCCCAGGCGGGAGCGGGGTACGAGCAGTACTTC. Protein: CASSLGTPPQAGAGYEQYF.

This clonotype was seen at least ten times. The chain has TRBV29-1 and TRBJ1-1; D is perhaps TRBD1 (5 bases). This CDR3 is built from 14 residues. Trimming pared 7 bases from V and 1 base from J, leaving 16 bases between. Germline loops: CDR1 SQVTM, CDR2 ANQGSEA. The CDR3 is CSAGETARNTEAFF. Written as DNA, the CDR3 is TGCAGCGCTGGCGAGACAGCGCGGAACACTGAAGCTTTCTTT.

This clonotype was found a few times. The V and J genes are TRBV6-1 and TRBJ1-2; D not resolved. Per germline, CDR1 MNHNS and CDR2 SASEGT. V was clipped by 5 bases and J by 3 bases, with 10 bases between them. There are 13 residues in the CDR3. The CDR3 bases are TGTGCCAGCAGTCCTAATTTGTACTATGGCTACACCTTC. Its translation is CASSPNLYYGYTF.

The chain couples TRBV10-3 to TRBJ1-1; 7 bases line up with TRBD1. There are 12 residues in the CDR3. The trim removed 4 bases at V and 12 bases at J, leaving 8 bases unmatched. Per the germline V gene, CDR1 is ENHRY and CDR2 is SYGVKD. This CDR3 reads CAISGTGLETFF. The CDR3 DNA reads as TGTGCCATCAGTGGGACAGGCCTTGAGACTTTCTTT.

The chain couples TRBV15 to TRBJ1-5; no definite D call. The CDR3 has 14 residues. In germline, CDR1 is LNHNV, CDR2 YYDKDF (reference sequence). Trimming left V 0 bases short and J 2 bases short, with 5 bases between. The CDR3 sequence is CATSRDKGNQPQHF. DNA of the CDR3: TGTGCCACCAGCAGAGATAAGGGCAATCAGCCCCAGCATTTT. The full variable domain, in which reference TRBV15 and TRBJ1-5 provide the parts outside the CDR3, is DAMVIQNPRYQVTQFGKPVTLSCSQTLNHNVMYWYQQKSSQAPKLLFHYYDKDFNNEADTPDNFQSRRPNTSFCFLDIRSPGLGDTAMYLCATSRDKGNQPQHFGDGTRLSIL.

This clonotype was seen many times. The V gene is TRBV7-6, the J gene TRBJ2-7; TRBD1 aligns across 9 bases. V was clipped by 5 bases and J by 3 bases; unmatched bases: 5. The length of the CDR3 is 14 residues. Germline V gene data show CDR1 as SGHVS and CDR2 as FNYEAQ. This CDR3 reads CASSPMDRGYEQYF. In DNA form, the CDR3 reads TGTGCCAGCAGCCCCATGGACAGGGGCTACGAGCAGTACTTC. The full variable domain, with the rest looked up from reference TRBV7-6 and TRBJ2-7, is GAGVSQSPRYKVTKRGQDVALRCDPISGHVSLYWYRQALGQGPEFLTYFNYEAQQDKSGLPNDRFSAERPEGSISTLTIQRTEQRDSAMYRCASSPMDRGYEQYFGPGTRLTVT.

This clonotype was observed many times. This chain connects TRBV20-1 to TRBJ1-2, with TRBD1 matching 8 bases. J gave up 4 bases and V 7 bases, and 5 bases lay outside the gene matches. The CDR3 contains 12 residues. The germline gives CDR1 DFQATT, CDR2 SNEGSKA (reference sequence). Written as DNA, the CDR3 is TGCAGTGTTACGACAGGGGCCTATGGCTACACCTTC. Protein: CSVTTGAYGYTF.

This clonotype showed up many times. This rearrangement joins TRBV2 to TRBJ2-2; D perhaps matches TRBD1 (6 bases). The V gene lost 4 bases and the J gene lost 5 bases, with 11 bases spanning the gap. The germline V gene has CDR1 SNHLY and CDR2 FYNNEI. The CDR3 extends over 14 amino acids. In DNA, the CDR3 is TGTGCCAGCAGTGTACAGGGCAATACCGGGGAGCTGTTTTTT. This codes for CASSVQGNTGELFF.

This clonotype came up many times. This rearrangement joins TRBV10-3 to TRBJ2-4; D remains ambiguous. The germline V and J ends were trimmed by 8 bases and 0 bases, with 8 bases remaining between them. This CDR3 contains 13 residues. Germline assignment: CDR1 ENHRY and CDR2 SYGVKD. CDR3 sequence: CAIGELAKNIQYF. CDR3 bases: TGTGCCATCGGAGAACTAGCCAAAAACATTCAGTACTTC.

The gene calls are TRBV20-1 and TRBJ1-1, with D uncertain. Trimming cost V 3 bases and J 0 bases, with 17 bases left between them. Germline V lookup: CDR1 DFQATT, CDR2 SNEGSKA (reference sequence). The CDR3 totals 16 residues. In nucleotides, the CDR3 is TGCAGTGCTAGGGGAGACTCCTACTTCATGAACACTGAAGCTTTCTTT. Translated, it gives CSARGDSYFMNTEAFF.

This clonotype was recorded many times. The rearrangement links TRBV6-1 to TRBJ2-5, with D unclear. V was shortened by 5 bases and J by 2 bases, with 9 bases between the two germline ends. Germline V gene lookup returns CDR1 MNHNS and CDR2 SASEGT. The CDR3 is 13 amino acids. Here the CDR3 DNA reads TGTGCCAGCAGTCGATTGGAGCAAGAGACCCAGTACTTC. Amino acid sequence: CASSRLEQETQYF.

This clonotype was recorded at least ten times. The chain employs TRBV15 and TRBJ2-7; 7 bases align to TRBD2. This CDR3 has 13 amino acids. V was clipped by 8 bases and J by 5 bases; unmatched bases: 9. CDR1 is LNHNV and CDR2 is YYDKDF in the germline V gene (reference sequence). The DNA of the CDR3 is TGTGCCACCTCTTGGTCTAGCGGCCACGAGCAGTACTTC. This codes for CATSWSSGHEQYF.

There are many counts of this clonotype. The chain combines TRBV19 with TRBJ2-7; D gene unclear. Per the germline V gene, CDR1 is LNHDA and CDR2 is SQIVND (reference sequence). V was cut by 8 bases and J by 6 bases, with 11 bases left in between. The CDR3 spans 11 residues. The CDR3 DNA reads as TGTGCCAGTCGAAGTTGGGGCGAGCAGTACTTC. It translates to CASRSWGEQYF.

The sample holds many counts of this clonotype. The gene calls are TRBV20-1 and TRBJ2-5; the D is unclear. CDR3 size: 11 residues. Germline V gives CDR1 DFQATT, CDR2 SNEGSKA (reference sequence). Trimming cost V 7 bases and J 5 bases, with 11 bases left between them. CDR3 DNA sequence: TGCAGTGTGGTACGGCGGGAGACCCAGTACTTC. Amino acids: CSVVRRETQYF.

The rearrangement joins TRBV7-8 to TRBJ1-3, with 8 bases fitting TRBD1. The CDR3 is 18 amino acids. Germline V gives CDR1 SGHVS, CDR2 FQNEAQ. The V and J ends lost 5 bases and 0 bases, in that order; junction bases with no gene match: 12. The CDR3 nucleotides are TGTGCCAGCAGCCAGACAGGGGCGCAAATCAACTCTGGAAACACCATATATTTT. This codes for CASSQTGAQINSGNTIYF.

This clonotype occurred many times. The chain is built from TRBV5-1 and TRBJ1-3; D remains unclear. In germline, CDR1 is SGHRS, CDR2 YFSETQ. Between the trimmed V and J ends, which lost 0 bases and 4 bases, there was a span of 8 bases. This CDR3 has 14 residues. The CDR3 spells CASSLEGQGNTIYF. CDR3 nucleotides: TGCGCCAGCAGCTTGGAGGGTCAGGGAAACACCATATATTTT.

This clonotype was seen more than once but under ten times. This chain connects TRBV20-1 to TRBJ2-5, with a tentative D call TRBD2 (5 bases). Trimming stripped 0 bases from V and 5 bases from J, with 16 bases between. CDR3 length equals 15 residues. Per germline, CDR1 DFQATT and CDR2 SNEGSKA (reference sequence). The CDR3 reads CSARESILRAETQYF. The CDR3 nucleotides read TGCAGTGCTAGAGAGTCCATACTGCGGGCGGAGACCCAGTACTTC.

The chain uses TRBV28 and TRBJ2-4, with 8 positions matching TRBD2. Germline assignment: CDR1 MDHEN and CDR2 SYDVKM. The CDR3 has 14 residues. The J segment lost 6 bases and the V segment lost 8 bases, leaving 9 bases of the junction unmatched. The CDR3, as DNA: TGTGCCAGCTCGGGAGGGAGGGTAGGAAACATTCAGTACTTC. This encodes CASSGGRVGNIQYF.

This clonotype was found many times. V gene TRBV18 combines with J gene TRBJ1-1, with D tentatively TRBD1 (6 bases). Trimming took off 3 bases at V and 6 bases at J, with 11 bases between the two ends. The CDR3 has 13 amino acids. Looked up from germline, CDR1 is KGHSH and CDR2 is LQKENI. CDR3 region: CASSPDRSAEAFF. CDR3 nucleotide sequence: TGTGCCAGCTCACCCGACAGGTCCGCTGAAGCTTTCTTT.